A selection of T cell receptor beta chains follows, all from one sample in a study of blood T cell repertoires in COVID-19. Using immunoSEQ multiplex PCR, the repertoire was profiled, and TCRdb retains in-frame clones only, with some absent. The data contain around 250,000 clones, approximately 84% of them singletons. The specimen was peripheral blood. Every receptor here comes from a man aged 50 or older with active or convalescent COVID-19. Both conserved end residues are part of each CDR3. D genes are given only for firm matches. Clone size is given for some rows only: seen once, a few or many times, or a class if the clone is expanded.

>.|TRBV5-1|TRBJ1-1|.
TGCGCCAGCAGCACCCGCGGGGCCTACACTGAAGCTTTCTTT
CASSTRGAYTEAFF
>.|TRBV9|TRBJ1-6|.
TGTGCCAGCAGCGTAGGTCAGGATAATTCACCCCTCCACTTT
CASSVGQDNSPLHF
>.|TRBV4-2|TRBJ2-7|few
TGTGCCAGCAGCCAGGCAGGGGACTCCTACGAGCAGTACTTC
CASSQAGDSYEQYF
>TRBD2|TRBV5-1|TRBJ2-3|.
TGCGCCAGCGCGGGGGACACAGATACGCAGTATTTT
CASAGDTDTQYF
>TRBD2|TRBV5-1|TRBJ2-1|.
TGCGCCAGCAGCGCCGCTAGCGGGGGGGCCCAGTGGTATGAGCAGTTCTTC
CASSAASGGAQWYEQFF
>.|TRBV3-1/TRBV3-2|TRBJ2-1|once
TGTGCCAGCAGCCAAGATGGGGGGGGCGGGTTCGGCTCCTACAATGAGCAGTTCTTC
CASSQDGGGGFGSYNEQFF
>TRBD1|TRBV7-2|TRBJ2-3|.
TGTGCCAGCAGCTCATCCGGGACAGGGGGGATAGATACGCAGTATTTT
CASSSSGTGGIDTQYF
>TRBD1|TRBV5-6|TRBJ1-1|.
TGTGCCAGCAGCATTCGACAGGGTAACCTGAACACTGAAGCTTTCTTT
CASSIRQGNLNTEAFF
>.|TRBV2|TRBJ1-2|.
TGTGCTATAAAGGGAGCGGACTATGGCTACACCTTC
CAIKGADYGYTF
>.|TRBV9|TRBJ2-5|few
TGTGCCAGCAGCGTAGGCGTCATCCAAGAGACCCAGTACTTC
CASSVGVIQETQYF
>TRBD1|TRBV9|TRBJ2-2|.
TGTGCCAGCAGCGACGTTACAGGGGCCGGGGAGCTGTTTTTT
CASSDVTGAGELFF
>TRBD1|TRBV7-6|TRBJ1-6|.
TGTGCCAGCAGCTTAGTTTACAGGGGGATCCATAATTCACCCCTCCACTTT
CASSLVYRGIHNSPLHF
>.|TRBV24-1|TRBJ1-1|.
TGTGCCACCAGTGAACCCCGGGGGACTGAAGCTTTCTTT
CATSEPRGTEAFF
>TRBD1|TRBV5-1|TRBJ1-1|.
TGCGCCAGCAAGGCGCGGGCAGGGGGTGAGAACACTGAAGCTTTCTTT
CASKARAGGENTEAFF
>TRBD1|TRBV7-2|TRBJ1-5|.
TGTGCCAGCAGCTTAGCAAGGGGGCGCGAGCCCCAGCATTTT
CASSLARGREPQHF
>.|TRBV19|TRBJ1-1|.
TGTGCCAGTAGAGAATCACAAGAGAACACTGAAGCTTTCTTT
CASRESQENTEAFF
>.|TRBV7-9|TRBJ1-1|.
TGTGCCAGCAGCCCCACAGGGTTGACTGAAGCTTTCTTT
CASSPTGLTEAFF
>TRBD2|TRBV7-9|TRBJ2-1|.
TGTGCCAGCAGCTTAGCTGGGGGGGACAATGAGCAGTTCTTC
CASSLAGGDNEQFF
>TRBD2|TRBV3-1/TRBV3-2|TRBJ2-2|.
TGTGCCAGCAGCCGGGTCTCCGGGGGGGCAGTCGGGGAGCTGTTTTTT
CASSRVSGGAVGELFF
>TRBD1|TRBV9|TRBJ1-3|once
TGTGCCAGCAGCGCTACGCAGGGGGCGCCAGGAAACACCATATATTTT
CASSATQGAPGNTIYF
>.|TRBV21-1|TRBJ2-2|.
TGTGCCAGCAGAGGAGAGCCCAGCCTGAACACCGGGGAGCTGTTTTTT
CASRGEPSLNTGELFF
>.|TRBV15|TRBJ2-3|.
TGTGCCACCAGCAGAGCAGGCCGATGGGCAGATACGCAGTATTTT
CATSRAGRWADTQYF
>TRBD2|TRBV4-1|TRBJ2-3|.
TGCGCCAGCAGCCAAGATTTAGGAGCGGGGGGCACAGATACGCAGTATTTT
CASSQDLGAGGTDTQYF
>TRBD1|TRBV7-3|TRBJ1-2|.
TGTGCCAGCAGCCTGTCTGGGACAGGGGTCTATGGCTACACCTTC
CASSLSGTGVYGYTF
>.|TRBV21-1|TRBJ1-6|few
TGTGCCAGCAGCAATCCAGGGGCCCTGAAGGTCTCCTATAATTCACCCCTCCACTTT
CASSNPGALKVSYNSPLHF
>.|TRBV5-4|TRBJ1-1|.
TGTGCCAGCAGCCGACCGGAGGGGAACACTGAAGCTTTCTTT
CASSRPEGNTEAFF
>TRBD1|TRBV6-5|TRBJ1-6|.
TGTGCCAGCAGTACACAGGGGTTCAATTCACCCCTCCACTTT
CASSTQGFNSPLHF
>.|TRBV3-1/TRBV3-2|TRBJ2-3|.
TGTGCCAGCAGCCTGGAGCCCAGAGGGACAGATACGCAGTATTTT
CASSLEPRGTDTQYF
>.|TRBV6-5|TRBJ1-6|.
TGTGCCAGCAGTTCTCGGACACGGTCCTATAATTCACCCCTCCACTTT
CASSSRTRSYNSPLHF
>.|TRBV28|TRBJ1-5|.
TGTGCCAGCAGTTTAGGCCTGGAGCCTTTGGCGCCCCAGCATTTT
CASSLGLEPLAPQHF
>.|TRBV5-1|TRBJ2-1|.
TGCGCCAGCAGCTCTAGGACAAACTACAATGAGCAGTTCTTC
CASSSRTNYNEQFF
>.|TRBV7-9|TRBJ2-7|.
TGTGCCAGCAGTCCCAAGTCCGGTAGCTCCTACGAGCAGTACTTC
CASSPKSGSSYEQYF
>.|TRBV6-5|TRBJ1-2|.
TGTGCCACCCAAAGTTTTACAGGATTCTATGGCTACACCTTC
CATQSFTGFYGYTF
>.|TRBV15|TRBJ2-5|.
TGTGCCACCAGCAGTCTACGACGGGAGAGAGAGACCCAGTACTTC
CATSSLRRERETQYF